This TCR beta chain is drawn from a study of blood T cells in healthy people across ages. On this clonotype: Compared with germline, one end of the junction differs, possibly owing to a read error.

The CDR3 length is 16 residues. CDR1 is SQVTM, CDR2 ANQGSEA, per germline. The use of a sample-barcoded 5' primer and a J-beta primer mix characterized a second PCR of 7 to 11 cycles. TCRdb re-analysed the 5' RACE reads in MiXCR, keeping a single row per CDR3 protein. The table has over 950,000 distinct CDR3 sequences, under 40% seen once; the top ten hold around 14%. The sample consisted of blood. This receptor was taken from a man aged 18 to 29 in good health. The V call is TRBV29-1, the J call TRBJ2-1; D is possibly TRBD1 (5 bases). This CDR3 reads CSIERLWGAAPNEQFF. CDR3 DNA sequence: TGCAGCATTGAAAGGTTGTGGGGCGCAGCTCCCAATGAGCAGTTCTTC.